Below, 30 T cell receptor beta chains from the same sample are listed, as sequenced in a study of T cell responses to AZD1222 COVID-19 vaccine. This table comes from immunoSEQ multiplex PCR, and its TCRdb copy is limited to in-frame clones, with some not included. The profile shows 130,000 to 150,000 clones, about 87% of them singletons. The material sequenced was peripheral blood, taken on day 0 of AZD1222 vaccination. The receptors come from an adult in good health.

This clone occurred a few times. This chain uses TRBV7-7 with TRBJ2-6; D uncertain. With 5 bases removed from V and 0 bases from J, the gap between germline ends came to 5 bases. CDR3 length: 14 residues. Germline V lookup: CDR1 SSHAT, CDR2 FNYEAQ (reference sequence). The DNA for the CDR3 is TGTGCCAGCAGCCCCATCTCTGGGGCCAACGTCCTGACTTTC. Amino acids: CASSPISGANVLTF.

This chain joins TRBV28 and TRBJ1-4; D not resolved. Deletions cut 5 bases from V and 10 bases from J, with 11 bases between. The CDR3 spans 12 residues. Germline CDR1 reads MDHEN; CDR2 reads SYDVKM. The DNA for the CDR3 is TGTGCCAGCAGTCTCCCCATGGGAAAACTGTTTTTT. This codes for CASSLPMGKLFF.

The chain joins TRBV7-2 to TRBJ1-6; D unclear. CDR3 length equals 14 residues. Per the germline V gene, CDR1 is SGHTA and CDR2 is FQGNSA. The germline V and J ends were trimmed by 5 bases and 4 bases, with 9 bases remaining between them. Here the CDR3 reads CASSQGQYNSPLHF. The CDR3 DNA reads TGTGCCAGCAGCCAAGGGCAATATAATTCACCCCTCCACTTT.

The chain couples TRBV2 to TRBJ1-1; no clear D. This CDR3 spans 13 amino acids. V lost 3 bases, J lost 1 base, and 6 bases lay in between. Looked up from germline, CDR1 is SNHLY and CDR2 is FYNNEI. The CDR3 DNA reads TGTGCCAGCAGTGAGCACGAGAACACTGAAGCTTTCTTT. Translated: CASSEHENTEAFF.

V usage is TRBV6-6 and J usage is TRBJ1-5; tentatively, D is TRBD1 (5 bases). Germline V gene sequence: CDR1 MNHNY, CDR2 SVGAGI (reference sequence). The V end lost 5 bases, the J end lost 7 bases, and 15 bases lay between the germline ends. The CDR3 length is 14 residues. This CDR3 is CASSVRDPGQPQHF. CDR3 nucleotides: TGTGCCAGCAGTGTCCGGGACCCAGGACAGCCCCAGCATTTT.

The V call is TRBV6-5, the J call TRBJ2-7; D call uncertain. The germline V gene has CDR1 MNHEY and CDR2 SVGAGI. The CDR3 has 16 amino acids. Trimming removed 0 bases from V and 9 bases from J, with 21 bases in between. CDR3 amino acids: CASSYSKQQYPAGQYF. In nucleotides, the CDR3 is TGTGCCAGCAGTTACTCGAAGCAACAGTACCCCGCAGGGCAGTACTTC.

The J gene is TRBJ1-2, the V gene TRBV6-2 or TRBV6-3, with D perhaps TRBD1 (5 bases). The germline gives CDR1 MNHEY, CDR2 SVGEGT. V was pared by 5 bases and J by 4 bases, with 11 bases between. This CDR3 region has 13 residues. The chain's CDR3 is CASSQTDFYGYTF. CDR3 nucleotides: TGTGCCAGCAGTCAGACAGATTTCTATGGCTACACCTTC.

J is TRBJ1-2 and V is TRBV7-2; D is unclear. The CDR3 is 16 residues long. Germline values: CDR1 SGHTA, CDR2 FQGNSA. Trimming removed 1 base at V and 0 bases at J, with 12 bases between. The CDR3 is CASSLGGGSTNYGYTF. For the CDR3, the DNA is TGTGCCAGCAGCTTAGGAGGAGGCAGCACTAACTATGGCTACACCTTC. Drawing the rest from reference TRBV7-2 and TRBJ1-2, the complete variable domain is GAGVSQSPSNKVTEKGKDVELRCDPISGHTALYWYRQSLGQGLEFLIYFQGNSAPDKSGLPSDRFSAERTGGSVSTLTIQRTQQEDSAVYLCASSLGGGSTNYGYTFGSGTRLTVV.

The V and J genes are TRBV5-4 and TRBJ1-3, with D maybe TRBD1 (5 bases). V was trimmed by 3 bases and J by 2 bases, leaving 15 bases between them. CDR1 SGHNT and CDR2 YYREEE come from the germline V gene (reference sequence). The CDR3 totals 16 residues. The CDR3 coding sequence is TGTGCCAGCAGCTCCCCCAGGGAGGGACCTGGAAACACCATATATTTT. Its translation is CASSSPREGPGNTIYF. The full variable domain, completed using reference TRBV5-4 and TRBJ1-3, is ETGVTQSPTHLIKTRGQQVTLRCSSQSGHNTVSWYQQALGQGPQFIFQYYREEENGRGNFPPRFSGLQFPNYSSELNVNALELDDSALYLCASSSPREGPGNTIYFGEGSWLTVV.

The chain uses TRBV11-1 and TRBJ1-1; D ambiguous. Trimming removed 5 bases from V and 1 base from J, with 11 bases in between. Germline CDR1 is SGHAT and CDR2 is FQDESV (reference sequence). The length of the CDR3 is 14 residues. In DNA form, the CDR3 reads TGTGCCAGCAGCCCTCGGACGGCGAACACTGAAGCTTTCTTT. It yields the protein CASSPRTANTEAFF. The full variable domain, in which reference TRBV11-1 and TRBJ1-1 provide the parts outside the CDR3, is EAEVAQSPRYKITEKSQAVAFWCDPISGHATLYWYRQILGQGPELLVQFQDESVVDDSQLPKDRFSAERLKGVDSTLKIQPAELGDSAMYLCASSPRTANTEAFFGQGTRLTVV.

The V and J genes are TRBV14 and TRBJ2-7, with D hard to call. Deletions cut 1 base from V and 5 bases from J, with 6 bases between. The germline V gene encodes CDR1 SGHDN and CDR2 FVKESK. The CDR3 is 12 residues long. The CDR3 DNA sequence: TGTGCCAGCAGCCAAGTGATCAACGAGCAGTACTTC. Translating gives CASSQVINEQYF.

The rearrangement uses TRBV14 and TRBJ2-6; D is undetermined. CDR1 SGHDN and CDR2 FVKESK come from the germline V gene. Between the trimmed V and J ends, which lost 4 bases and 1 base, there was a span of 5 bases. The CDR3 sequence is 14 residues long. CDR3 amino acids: CASSLRSGANVLTF. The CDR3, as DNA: TGTGCCAGCAGCCTTCGGTCTGGGGCCAACGTCCTGACTTTC.

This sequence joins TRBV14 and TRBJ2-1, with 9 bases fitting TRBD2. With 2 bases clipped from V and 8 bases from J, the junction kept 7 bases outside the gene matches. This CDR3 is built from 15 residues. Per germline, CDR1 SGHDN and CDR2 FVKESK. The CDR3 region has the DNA TGTGCCAGCAGCCAAATGGGTAGCGGGGGAGATGAGCAGTTCTTC. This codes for CASSQMGSGGDEQFF. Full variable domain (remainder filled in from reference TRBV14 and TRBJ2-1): EAGVTQFPSHSVIEKGQTVTLRCDPISGHDNLYWYRRVMGKEIKFLLHFVKESKQDESGMPNNRFLAERTGGTYSTLKVQPAELEDSGVYFCASSQMGSGGDEQFFGPGTRLTVL.

CDR3 nucleotides: TGTGCCAGCAGCTTAATAGTCGATACGAGCTCCTACGAGCAGTACTTC. Residues: CASSLIVDTSSYEQYF. The chain uses TRBV7-3 and TRBJ2-7, with D unclear. Germline V gives CDR1 SGHTA, CDR2 FQGTGA. Trimming left V 1 base short and J 0 bases short, with 13 bases between. This CDR3 has 16 amino acids.

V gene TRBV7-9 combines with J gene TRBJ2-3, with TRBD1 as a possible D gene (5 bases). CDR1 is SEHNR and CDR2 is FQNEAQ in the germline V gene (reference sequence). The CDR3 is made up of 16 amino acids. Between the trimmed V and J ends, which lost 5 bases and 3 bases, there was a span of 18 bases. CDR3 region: CASSPLLAGKTDTQYF. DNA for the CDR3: TGTGCCAGCAGCCCCCTTTTGGCAGGGAAAACAGATACGCAGTATTTT.

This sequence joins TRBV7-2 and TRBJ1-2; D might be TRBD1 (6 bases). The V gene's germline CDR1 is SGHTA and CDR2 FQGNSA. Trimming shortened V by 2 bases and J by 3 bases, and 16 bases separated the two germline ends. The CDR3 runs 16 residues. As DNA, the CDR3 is TGTGCCAGCAGCTTAAATCGGGTGGGACAACACTATGGCTACACCTTC. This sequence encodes CASSLNRVGQHYGYTF.

CDR3 region: CASSKGQGQHYGYTF. CDR3 DNA sequence: TGTGCCAGTAGTAAAGGACAGGGTCAACACTATGGCTACACCTTC. The V call is TRBV19, the J call TRBJ1-2; TRBD1 matches 8 bases. The germline V gene encodes CDR1 LNHDA and CDR2 SQIVND (reference sequence). With 4 bases clipped from V and 3 bases from J, the junction kept 7 bases outside the gene matches. The CDR3 covers 15 residues.

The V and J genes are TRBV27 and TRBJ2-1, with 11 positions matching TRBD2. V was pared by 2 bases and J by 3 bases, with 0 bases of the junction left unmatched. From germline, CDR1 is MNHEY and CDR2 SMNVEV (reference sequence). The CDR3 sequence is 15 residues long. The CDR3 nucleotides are TGTGCCAGCAGTTTACTAGCGGGGGGCTACAATGAGCAGTTCTTC. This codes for CASSLLAGGYNEQFF.

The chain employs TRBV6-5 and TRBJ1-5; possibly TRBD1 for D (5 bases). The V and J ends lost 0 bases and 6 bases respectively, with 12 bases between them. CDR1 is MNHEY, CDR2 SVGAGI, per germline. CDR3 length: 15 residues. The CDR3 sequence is CASSYSLGAGQPQHF. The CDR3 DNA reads TGTGCCAGCAGTTACTCGCTAGGGGCGGGTCAGCCCCAGCATTTT.

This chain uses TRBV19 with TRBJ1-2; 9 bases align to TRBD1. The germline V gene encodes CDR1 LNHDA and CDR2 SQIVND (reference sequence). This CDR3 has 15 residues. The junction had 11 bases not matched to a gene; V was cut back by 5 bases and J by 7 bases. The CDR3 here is CASSSDGTGRRGYTF. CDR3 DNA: TGTGCCAGTAGTTCAGACGGGACAGGGAGACGTGGCTACACCTTC.

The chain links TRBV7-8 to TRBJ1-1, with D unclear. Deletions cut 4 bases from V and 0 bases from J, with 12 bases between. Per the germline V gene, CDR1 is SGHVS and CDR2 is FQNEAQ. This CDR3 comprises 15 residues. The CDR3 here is CASSSQGLLNTEAFF. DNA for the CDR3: TGTGCCAGCAGCTCGCAAGGGCTACTGAACACTGAAGCTTTCTTT. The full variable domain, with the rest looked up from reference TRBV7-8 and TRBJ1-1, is GAGVSQSPRYKVAKRGQDVALRCDPISGHVSLFWYQQALGQGPEFLTYFQNEAQLDKSGLPSDRFFAERPEGSVSTLKIQRTQQEDSAVYLCASSSQGLLNTEAFFGQGTRLTVV.

DNA of the CDR3: TGCGCCAGCAGCTTGGGACAGGGGACCACCGGGGAGCTGTTTTTT. The encoded protein is CASSLGQGTTGELFF. V and J are TRBV5-1 and TRBJ2-2, with TRBD1 matching 8 bases. The CDR3 extends over 15 amino acids. Germline-derived CDR1 and CDR2 are SGHRS and YFSETQ. The ends lost 0 bases at V and 4 bases at J; junction bases unmatched: 2.

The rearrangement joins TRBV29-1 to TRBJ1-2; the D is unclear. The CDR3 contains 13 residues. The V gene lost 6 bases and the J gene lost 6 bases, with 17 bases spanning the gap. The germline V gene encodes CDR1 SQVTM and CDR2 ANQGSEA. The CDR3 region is CSVVRSTRNGYTF. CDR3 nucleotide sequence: TGCAGCGTCGTCCGGTCAACTCGGAATGGCTACACCTTC. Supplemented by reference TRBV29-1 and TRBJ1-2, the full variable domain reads SAVISQKPSRDICQRGTSLTIQCQVDSQVTMMFWYRQQPGQSLTLIATANQGSEATYESGFVIDKFPISRPNLTFSTLTVSNMSPEDSSIYLCSVVRSTRNGYTFGSGTRLTVV.

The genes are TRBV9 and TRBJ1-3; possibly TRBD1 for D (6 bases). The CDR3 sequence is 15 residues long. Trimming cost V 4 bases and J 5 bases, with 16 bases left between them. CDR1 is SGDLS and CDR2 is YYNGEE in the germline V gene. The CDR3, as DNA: TGTGCCAGCAGCCCCGAAGGGGGGGCGAGAAACACCATATATTTT. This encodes CASSPEGGARNTIYF.

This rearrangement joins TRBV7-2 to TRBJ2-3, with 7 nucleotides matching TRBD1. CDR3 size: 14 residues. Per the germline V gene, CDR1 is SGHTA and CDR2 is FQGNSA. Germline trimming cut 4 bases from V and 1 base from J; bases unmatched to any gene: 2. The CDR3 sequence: CASSSGGGTDTQYF. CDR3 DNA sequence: TGTGCCAGCAGCTCAGGGGGTGGCACAGATACGCAGTATTTT. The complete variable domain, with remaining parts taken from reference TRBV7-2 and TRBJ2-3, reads GAGVSQSPSNKVTEKGKDVELRCDPISGHTALYWYRQSLGQGLEFLIYFQGNSAPDKSGLPSDRFSAERTGGSVSTLTIQRTQQEDSAVYLCASSSGGGTDTQYFGPGTRLTVL.

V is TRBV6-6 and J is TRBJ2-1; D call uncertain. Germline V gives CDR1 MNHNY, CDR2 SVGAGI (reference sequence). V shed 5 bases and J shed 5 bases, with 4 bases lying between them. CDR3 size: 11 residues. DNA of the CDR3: TGTGCCAGCAGTCCGCACAATGAGCAGTTCTTC. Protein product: CASSPHNEQFF.

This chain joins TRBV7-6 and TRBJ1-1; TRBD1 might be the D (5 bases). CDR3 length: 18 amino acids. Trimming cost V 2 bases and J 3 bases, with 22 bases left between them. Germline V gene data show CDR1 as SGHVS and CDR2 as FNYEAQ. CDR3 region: CASSLIAPRGVSYTEAFF. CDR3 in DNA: TGTGCCAGCAGCTTAATCGCCCCTCGGGGGGTATCGTACACTGAAGCTTTCTTT.

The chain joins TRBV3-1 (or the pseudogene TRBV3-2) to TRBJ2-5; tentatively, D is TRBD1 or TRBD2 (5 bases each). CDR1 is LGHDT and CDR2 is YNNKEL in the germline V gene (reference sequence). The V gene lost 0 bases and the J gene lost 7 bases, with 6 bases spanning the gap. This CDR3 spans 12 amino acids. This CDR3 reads CASSQEGRTQYF. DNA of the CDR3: TGTGCCAGCAGCCAAGAGGGACGGACCCAGTACTTC.

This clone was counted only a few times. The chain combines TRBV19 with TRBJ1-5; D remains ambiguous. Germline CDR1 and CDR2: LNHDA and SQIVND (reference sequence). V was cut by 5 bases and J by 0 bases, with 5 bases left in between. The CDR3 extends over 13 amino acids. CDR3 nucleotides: TGTGCCAGTAGTCCTTATAGCAATCAGCCCCAGCATTTT. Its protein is CASSPYSNQPQHF.

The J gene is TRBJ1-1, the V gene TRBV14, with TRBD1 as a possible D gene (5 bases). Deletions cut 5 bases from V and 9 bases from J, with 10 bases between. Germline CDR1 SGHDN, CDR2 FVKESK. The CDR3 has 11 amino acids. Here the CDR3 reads CASSSWGKAFF. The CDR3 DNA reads TGTGCCAGCAGCAGTTGGGGGAAAGCTTTCTTT. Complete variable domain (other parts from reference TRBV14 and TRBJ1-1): EAGVTQFPSHSVIEKGQTVTLRCDPISGHDNLYWYRRVMGKEIKFLLHFVKESKQDESGMPNNRFLAERTGGTYSTLKVQPAELEDSGVYFCASSSWGKAFFGQGTRLTVV.